This T cell receptor (beta chain) was sequenced for a study of shared clonotypes between healthy human individuals (dated by TCRdb to 2020 to 2021). Broadly, across the study: The cohort comprised a couple of women and a few men aged 18 to 49 years. Blood TCR repertoires of a handful of healthy adults were deeply sequenced to estimate repertoire size and the extent of clonotype sharing between individuals. Per donor, leukapheresis produced somewhere between about 0.9 and 9 billion PBMCs. Different laboratories and diverse techniques were used to prepare libraries and sequence TCR repertoires, to increase sequencing depth and limit assay-specific biases. Findings and caveats that apply to the study as a whole: Sampling was limited to blood, and TCR repertoires in tissue likely differ from TCR repertoires in blood. The genetic and exposure-history diversity represented was limited by the small number of donors. Pairwise subsampling indicated that sequencing depth was expected to affect the degree of clonotype sharing among donors.

Comment on this clone: No antigen is known for it. It has no much larger one-base neighbor in the sample; base qualities were not kept.

Using the deep immunoSEQ assay, multiplex PCR amplified TCR CDR3 regions from genomic DNA. For each cell subset, the extracted genomic DNA was distributed evenly across all wells of several immunoSEQ 96-well plates, and each plate served as one replicate. For unsorted PBMC, 250 to 350 ng genomic DNA, equal to 32,000 or so T cell genomes, was loaded into each replicate PCR. Genomic DNA from unsorted PBMC was sequenced over ten immunoSEQ deep assay plates. The purified libraries were quantified using a Qubit 3.0 fluorometer, sized with a Bioanalyzer 2100, and then quantified again using the KAPA Library Quantification kit. Every immunoSEQ 96-well plate was sequenced on a dedicated single-read 150-cycle Illumina NextSeq 550 flow cell. As for how the authors treated the data: The immunoSEQ output contained only junctional sequences without quality scores, so filtering could not match that applied to full-length reads. To assign V/J genes and CDR3, sequences were annotated using PyIR, a Python wrapper for IgBLAST v1.9, with IMGT germline references. Any read was removed if the V/J assignment was weak (E-value above 1e-6), the CDR3 was missing, or the read contained stop codons, out-of-frame junctions, or ambiguous translated residues. V3J clonotypes were defined by identical inferred V gene, J gene, and CDR3 amino acid sequence. The percentage overlap between two repertoires was calculated by dividing the number of shared unique clonotypes by the size of the smaller repertoire. RTK rarefaction, the Chao1 estimator, and Recon v2.1 estimates of unobserved clonotypes were used to assess repertoire richness. TCRdb took this table from immuneACCESS and kept in-frame rearrangements with V and J called. Such tables lack part of the clones; where checked against another copy, unresolved V genes explain under half of the gap, and the rest is unexplained. The V and J calls and the clone size are those of that table, but D and trimming were determined from the DNA. The sample table holds about 87,000 clones, of which about 45% were seen once. About 14% of the sample is taken by the ten largest.

The donors were healthy, HIV-negative adults with no recently reported acute infections or vaccinations. All donors were Caucasian adults living in Nashville, Tennessee, USA. For unsorted samples, some 100 million PBMCs were counted and genomic DNA was extracted with the QIAamp DNA Blood Mini kit. After blood collection by leukapheresis, PBMCs were isolated using Ficoll-Histopaque density gradient centrifugation and then cryopreserved in the vapor phase of liquid nitrogen. Via the germline V gene, CDR1 is LGHNA and CDR2 YNFKEQ. V gives up 5 bases and J gives up 5 bases, and the segment between their germline ends measures 6 bases. Measured from the cysteine to the phenylalanine, the CDR3 is 11 residues long. Only CDR3 DNA is held: 33 bases, read in frame from base 1.

The chain is made from TRBV4-2 and TRBJ1-2, with the D gene call left open. The origin of this receptor is a woman between 40 and 55 years old in good health. Some clones in this sample may be carry-over from other donors' samples. The sample taken for sequencing was PBMCs. The CDR3 in this case is CASSARYGYTF. The DNA is as follows: TGTGCCAGCAGCGCGAGATATGGCTACACCTTC.